What follows are 14 T cell receptor beta chains derived from one specimen sequenced in a study of cytomegalovirus exposure and HLA in healthy donors. Vbeta (60) and Jbeta (13) primers were used in the PCR. TCRdb keeps only in-frame clones here, not all; method: immunoSEQ multiplex PCR. The sample shows about 120,000 clones, over 60% of them seen only once. Sequencing was done on a sample of PBMCs. These receptors were collected from a man younger than 35 in good health and CMV-seropositive.

The chain has TRBV5-1 and TRBJ1-2; tentatively, D is TRBD1 (6 bases). The germline V gene encodes CDR1 SGHRS and CDR2 YFSETQ. V dropped 7 bases and J dropped 7 bases, with 14 bases sitting between them. This CDR3 contains 12 residues. The CDR3 DNA reads as TGCGCCAGCTCTACAGGGATAAGTGGCTACACCTTC. Its protein product is CASSTGISGYTF.

CDR3 protein: CAISTGTMVVNEQFF. As DNA, the CDR3 is TGTGCCATCAGCACCGGGACTATGGTTGTCAATGAGCAGTTCTTC. The chain links TRBV10-3 to TRBJ2-1; 7 nucleotides align to TRBD2. This CDR3 has 15 amino acids. V was clipped by 6 bases and J by 6 bases; unmatched bases: 11. Germline CDR1 is ENHRY and CDR2 is SYGVKD.

The chain is built from TRBV29-1 and TRBJ1-4; tentatively, D is TRBD1 (6 bases). Trimming stripped 3 bases from V and 4 bases from J, with 9 bases between. The CDR3 totals 13 residues. Looked up from germline, CDR1 is SQVTM and CDR2 is ANQGSEA. CDR3 residues: CSVDMGHNEKLFF. The CDR3 DNA follows: TGCAGCGTTGATATGGGACATAATGAAAAACTGTTTTTT. Using reference TRBV29-1 and TRBJ1-4 for the parts outside the CDR3, the full variable domain is SAVISQKPSRDICQRGTSLTIQCQVDSQVTMMFWYRQQPGQSLTLIATANQGSEATYESGFVIDKFPISRPNLTFSTLTVSNMSPEDSSIYLCSVDMGHNEKLFFGSGTQLSVL.

V gene TRBV28 combines with J gene TRBJ1-5, with 9 bases aligning to TRBD1. The length of the CDR3 is 16 residues. CDR1 is MDHEN, CDR2 SYDVKM, per germline. With V trimmed by 3 bases and J by 4 bases, 7 bases remained unmatched. The CDR3 reads CASSFTGGVRNQPQHF. The CDR3 DNA reads TGTGCCAGCAGTTTTACAGGGGGCGTACGGAATCAGCCCCAGCATTTT.

The chain employs TRBV9 and TRBJ2-5; 8 nucleotides match TRBD1. CDR3 size: 15 residues. Germline CDR1 SGDLS, CDR2 YYNGEE. The V gene end was trimmed by 0 bases and the J gene end by 2 bases; junction bases not matched to a gene: 3. The DNA of the CDR3 is TGTGCCAGCAGCGTAGACGGACAGGGTCAAGAGACCCAGTACTTC. Protein: CASSVDGQGQETQYF.

The chain employs TRBV10-2 and TRBJ1-2; TRBD1 aligns across 12 bases. Germline V gene sequence: CDR1 WSHSY, CDR2 SAAADI. This CDR3 region has 14 residues. The V gene end was trimmed by 6 bases and the J gene end by 4 bases; junction bases not matched to a gene: 3. As DNA, the CDR3 is TGCGCCAGCAGCGGGACAGGGGGCGGCTATGGCTACACCTTC. Translation gives CASSGTGGGYGYTF.

This chain joins TRBV2 and TRBJ1-5; D is unresolved. V was cut by 4 bases and J by 1 base, with 11 bases left in between. The CDR3 totals 15 residues. Germline CDR1 and CDR2: SNHLY and FYNNEI. The CDR3 spells CASSGQSGSNQPQHF. The CDR3 DNA sequence: TGTGCCAGCAGTGGACAATCTGGGAGCAATCAGCCCCAGCATTTT.

This chain connects TRBV30 to TRBJ1-2; 10 bases are shared with TRBD1. The germline V gene encodes CDR1 GTSNPN and CDR2 SVGIG (reference sequence). The V segment lost 7 bases and the J segment 8 bases; nucleotides outside the gene matches: 13. CDR3 length: 14 residues. The DNA of the CDR3 is TGTGCCTTCAACCGGGACAGGGGTCTGGGAGGCTACACCTTC. As protein: CAFNRDRGLGGYTF. Supplemented by reference TRBV30 and TRBJ1-2, the full variable domain reads SQTIHQWPATLVQPVGSPLSLECTVEGTSNPNLYWYRQAAGRGLQLLFYSVGIGQISSEVPQNLSASRPQDRQFILSSKKLLLSDSGFYLCAFNRDRGLGGYTFGSGTRLTVV.

The rearrangement joins TRBV11-2 to TRBJ1-1, with D possibly being TRBD1 (5 bases). This CDR3 is 15 amino acids long. The germline CDR1 and CDR2 sequences are SGHAT and FQNNGV. The V gene lost 5 bases and the J gene lost 4 bases, with 17 bases spanning the gap. The CDR3 DNA reads TGTGCCAGCAGCCTAGGGACTTCCCGGGGCACTGAAGCTTTCTTT. Translated: CASSLGTSRGTEAFF.

This clone was found a few times. This chain joins TRBV7-2 and TRBJ2-7; 8 bases are a match to TRBD1. CDR1 and CDR2 from the germline V gene are SGHTA and FQGNSA. This CDR3 comprises 15 residues. V trimming: 1 base; J trimming: 2 bases; junction bases outside the gene matches: 4. The CDR3 sequence: CASSLEGQAAYEQYF. CDR3 nucleotides: TGTGCCAGCAGCTTAGAGGGACAGGCCGCCTACGAGCAGTACTTC. The full variable domain, rest sourced from reference TRBV7-2 and TRBJ2-7, is GAGVSQSPSNKVTEKGKDVELRCDPISGHTALYWYRQSLGQGLEFLIYFQGNSAPDKSGLPSDRFSAERTGGSVSTLTIQRTQQEDSAVYLCASSLEGQAAYEQYFGPGTRLTVT.

The J gene is TRBJ2-7, the V gene TRBV18; D not certain. The CDR3 is 15 amino acids. V was shortened by 1 base and J by 7 bases, with 17 bases between the two germline ends. Per the germline V gene, CDR1 is KGHSH and CDR2 is LQKENI. The CDR3, as DNA: TGTGCCAGCTCACCACGAAGCTATACTACTGGAGAGCAGTACTTC. Translated, it gives CASSPRSYTTGEQYF.

The rearrangement links TRBV5-6 to TRBJ1-5; a weak D match, TRBD1 (5 bases). Germline V gives CDR1 SGHDT, CDR2 YYEEEE. This CDR3 spans 15 amino acids. Trimming took off 3 bases at V and 4 bases at J, with 14 bases between the two ends. This CDR3 is CASSSAGWINQPQHF. Here the CDR3 DNA reads TGTGCCAGCAGCTCGGCAGGGTGGATTAATCAGCCCCAGCATTTT.

The chain joins TRBV13 to TRBJ1-1, with TRBD1 identical over 10 bases. Trimming took 2 bases from V and 12 from J; bases not matched to a gene: 6. The CDR3 has 13 amino acids. Germline assignment: CDR1 PRHDT and CDR2 FYEKMQ (reference sequence). CDR3 bases: TGTGCCAGCAGCTTAAGGGGACAGGGGTTGACTTTCTTT. Protein sequence: CASSLRGQGLTFF.

The CDR3: CASSLPVGDQETQYF. For the CDR3, the DNA is TGTGCCAGCAGTTTACCGGTAGGAGACCAAGAGACCCAGTACTTC. The chain employs TRBV28 and TRBJ2-5; D is ambiguous. Germline V CDR1 and CDR2: MDHEN, SYDVKM. This CDR3 has 15 amino acids. V was shortened by 2 bases and J by 0 bases, with 10 bases between the two germline ends.